A selection of T cell receptor beta chains follows, all from one sample in a study of shared clonotypes between healthy human individuals. Repertoires were generated with immunoSEQ multiplex PCR, while TCRdb's copy carries only in-frame clones and drops some. This table has 2 million to 2.5 million clones, 85% to 95% appearing once. Input material: naive CD4+ T cells from PBMCs. The source is a man aged 18-30 years in good health. Some clones in this sample may be carry-over from other donors' samples. Both conserved end residues are part of each CDR3. A D gene is named only where the DNA matches it firmly. Rows give clone size only sometimes, using once, few, many, or a class for an expanded clone.

D	size	J	V	CDR3	DNA
.	.	TRBJ1-1	TRBV7-2	CASSPSGNTEAFF	TGTGCCAGCAGTCCTTCGGGGAACACTGAAGCTTTCTTT
.	.	TRBJ2-5	TRBV25-1	CASSEAGSGAQYF	TGTGCCAGCAGTGAGGCCGGGTCAGGGGCCCAGTACTTC
.	.	TRBJ2-3	TRBV6-4	CASSPYGGGGTDTQYF	TGTGCCAGCAGCCCCTATGGGGGGGGCGGAACAGATACGCAGTATTTT
.	.	TRBJ2-1	TRBV7-3	CASSPGGYNEQFF	TGTGCCAGCAGCCCTGGGGGATACAATGAGCAGTTCTTC
.	.	TRBJ2-3	TRBV10-2	CASSGLSTDTQYF	TGCGCCAGCAGCGGCCTGAGCACAGATACGCAGTATTTT
TRBD1	.	TRBJ2-3	TRBV11-2	CASSQQGDGTDTQYF	TGTGCCAGCAGCCAACAGGGGGACGGCACAGATACGCAGTATTTT
TRBD2	once	TRBJ2-5	TRBV29-1	CSPLSGTSGRAPQETQYF	TGCAGCCCTCTTTCCGGGACTAGCGGGAGGGCCCCACAAGAGACCCAGTACTTC
TRBD2	.	TRBJ2-2	TRBV19	CASKKGAGGITGELFF	TGTGCCAGTAAGAAAGGAGCGGGAGGTATCACCGGGGAGCTGTTTTTT
TRBD2	.	TRBJ2-3	TRBV7-8	CASSLGTSGRTDTQYF	TGTGCCAGCAGCTTAGGTACTAGCGGGCGCACAGATACGCAGTATTTT
.	.	TRBJ2-3	TRBV7-3	CASSPLSSPDTQYF	TGTGCCAGCAGCCCCCTGAGTAGCCCGGATACGCAGTATTTT
.	.	TRBJ2-2	TRBV28	CASRVGQPEWELFF	TGTGCCAGCCGAGTGGGGCAGCCCGAGTGGGAGCTGTTTTTT
.	.	TRBJ2-7	TRBV6-5	CASSSNLVVEQYF	TGTGCCAGCAGTTCAAACCTTGTGGTCGAGCAGTACTTC
.	.	TRBJ2-7	TRBV18	CASSPGRDGPYEQYF	TGTGCCAGCTCACCTGGACGGGATGGGCCCTACGAGCAGTACTTC
.	.	TRBJ1-1	TRBV9	CASSVGFQTMNTEAFF	TGTGCCAGCAGCGTAGGTTTTCAGACCATGAACACTGAAGCTTTCTTT
.	.	TRBJ2-1	TRBV6-5	CASSLNRAGLVQFF	TGTGCCAGCAGTCTCAATAGGGCGGGACTCGTGCAGTTCTTC
.	.	TRBJ1-2	TRBV5-6	CASSFGQPNYGYTF	TGTGCCAGCAGCTTCGGACAGCCTAACTATGGCTACACCTTC
.	.	TRBJ2-7	TRBV6-5	CASSLYSQGAYEQYF	TGTGCCAGCAGCCTTTATTCTCAAGGGGCCTACGAGCAGTACTTC
TRBD2	.	TRBJ2-7	TRBV27	CASSNSGRREQYF	TGTGCCAGCAGTAATAGCGGGAGACGCGAGCAGTACTTC
.	.	TRBJ2-7	TRBV6-5	CASSSPGEQYF	TGTGCCAGCAGTTCTCCGGGCGAGCAGTACTTC
TRBD2	.	TRBJ2-3	TRBV25-1	CASSDHGLATDTQYF	TGTGCCAGCAGTGATCATGGACTAGCTACAGATACGCAGTATTTT
.	.	TRBJ1-1	TRBV15	CATSRQLMNTEAFF	TGTGCCACCAGCAGACAGCTCATGAACACTGAAGCTTTCTTT
.	.	TRBJ2-1	TRBV6-5	CASSPYGSSYNEQFF	TGTGCCAGCAGTCCCTATGGAAGCTCCTACAATGAGCAGTTCTTC
.	.	TRBJ1-5	TRBV27	CASSLSPGLNQPQHF	TGTGCCAGCAGTTTATCGCCAGGTCTCAATCAGCCCCAGCATTTT
TRBD1	.	TRBJ2-7	TRBV18	CASSRDRVFDEQYF	TGTGCCAGCTCACGGGACAGGGTGTTTGACGAGCAGTACTTC
TRBD2	.	TRBJ2-7	TRBV4-2	CASSPGLAGGPPHEQYF	TGTGCCAGCAGCCCTGGACTAGCGGGAGGTCCTCCCCACGAGCAGTACTTC
TRBD1	.	TRBJ2-1	TRBV28	CASSTNRGRSYNEQFF	TGTGCCAGCAGCACGAACAGGGGTAGGTCCTACAATGAGCAGTTCTTC
TRBD2	once	TRBJ2-7	TRBV10-3	CAISATSGRAVDYEQYF	TGTGCCATCAGTGCGACAAGCGGGAGGGCCGTCGACTACGAGCAGTACTTC
.	.	TRBJ2-7	TRBV5-5	CASSLWARDSGEQYF	TGTGCCAGCAGCTTGTGGGCAAGGGATTCGGGTGAGCAGTACTTC
.	.	TRBJ1-1	TRBV5-4	CASSSASAGESEAFF	TGTGCCAGCAGCTCCGCATCGGCAGGGGAGAGTGAAGCTTTCTTT
.	.	TRBJ1-2	TRBV11-2	CASSAGADRHGYTF	TGTGCCAGCAGCGCAGGGGCAGACAGGCACGGCTACACCTTC
.	.	TRBJ2-6	TRBV9	CASSAVSGSISGANVLTF	TGTGCCAGCAGCGCAGTTAGCGGATCAATCTCTGGGGCCAACGTCCTGACTTTC
.	.	TRBJ1-2	TRBV28	CASSGGPGGTHYGYTF	TGTGCCAGCAGTGGGGGACCCGGCGGAACCCACTATGGCTACACCTTC
TRBD1	once	TRBJ2-7	TRBV7-2	CASTRGRPYEQYF	TGTGCCAGCACTAGGGGGCGGCCCTACGAGCAGTACTTC
.	.	TRBJ1-3	TRBV6-1	CASSEVRRTRGPGNTIYF	TGTGCCAGCAGTGAAGTAAGGCGCACCCGAGGTCCTGGAAACACCATATATTTT
.	.	TRBJ2-3	TRBV7-9	CASSQSGDTQYF	TGTGCCAGCAGCCAGAGTGGGGATACGCAGTATTTT
.	.	TRBJ1-1	TRBV29-1	CSAMGHWEGNTEAFF	TGCAGCGCCATGGGACACTGGGAGGGGAACACTGAAGCTTTCTTT
.	once	TRBJ2-7	TRBV21-1	CASSKAKGASAYEQYF	TGTGCCAGCAGCAAAGCAAAAGGAGCTTCGGCCTACGAGCAGTACTTC
.	few	TRBJ1-2	TRBV7-2	CASKAANYGYTF	TGTGCCAGCAAGGCCGCTAACTATGGCTACACCTTC
.	.	TRBJ1-4	TRBV5-1	CASSSLAANEKLFF	TGCGCCAGCAGCTCCCTCGCCGCTAATGAAAAACTGTTTTTT
.	.	TRBJ1-1	TRBV5-1	CASSAQGGDTEAFF	TGCGCCAGCAGCGCACAGGGAGGCGACACTGAAGCTTTCTTT
TRBD1	.	TRBJ1-2	TRBV19	CASSIRGQGYGYTF	TGTGCCAGTAGTATAAGGGGACAGGGATATGGCTACACCTTC
TRBD2	.	TRBJ2-1	TRBV5-1	CASSLVASGGYNEQFF	TGCGCCAGCAGCTTGGTAGCTAGCGGGGGCTACAATGAGCAGTTCTTC
.	.	TRBJ2-3	TRBV5-4	CASSRTLTGPKTDTQYF	TGTGCCAGCAGCCGGACCTTAACGGGACCCAAGACAGATACGCAGTATTTT
.	.	TRBJ1-1	TRBV29-1	CSAIFSRAFF	TGCAGCGCTATCTTTTCACGGGCTTTCTTT
TRBD1	.	TRBJ1-2	TRBV2	CASSEWSGGEGYTF	TGTGCCAGCAGTGAATGGTCAGGGGGCGAGGGCTACACCTTC
TRBD1	.	TRBJ2-7	TRBV4-2	CASSQDRDRDSYEQYF	TGTGCCAGCAGCCAAGACCGGGACAGGGACTCCTACGAGCAGTACTTC
TRBD1	.	TRBJ2-7	TRBV6-5	CASSPRRGFDEQYF	TGTGCCAGCAGCCCTCGCAGGGGGTTCGACGAGCAGTACTTC